Below, 25 T cell receptor beta chains from the same sample are listed, as sequenced in a study of regulatory T cells in long-lasting Graves disease. Combining iRepertoire HTBI primers with Arm-PCR of CDR3 regions, the authors built TCR beta libraries. TCRdb reprocessed the multiplex PCR reads via MiXCR and lists one record per CDR3 protein. Here the sample spans 400,000 or so distinct CDR3 sequences, 23% being singletons. Regarding time point: persistent/refractory GD, antithyroid drugs over 5 years with positive TRAb. The TCR library used RNA extracted from PBMCs. The input for sequencing was peripheral blood mononuclear cells (PBMCs), taken when the disease was refractory, from a patient treated with antithyroid drugs. All receptors derive from a female donor with Graves disease.

This rearrangement joins TRBV20-1 to TRBJ2-1; 10 bases agree with TRBD1. Unmatched junction bases numbered 8, after V lost 0 bases and J lost 0 bases. Germline V gene data show CDR1 as DFQATT and CDR2 as SNEGSKA (reference sequence). The length of the CDR3 is 18 residues. The CDR3 DNA follows: TGCAGTGCTAGAGACGGACAGGGGGTCCGCAGCTCCTACAATGAGCAGTTCTTC. Protein product: CSARDGQGVRSSYNEQFF.

The rearrangement joins TRBV3-1 to TRBJ1-1; possibly TRBD1 for D (5 bases). Trimming left V 7 bases short and J 1 base short, with 10 bases between. Germline CDR1 reads LGHDT; CDR2 reads YNNKEL (reference sequence). The CDR3 sequence is 13 residues long. Here the CDR3 reads CASIATGNTEAFF. The CDR3 nucleotides read TGTGCCAGCATCGCAACAGGGAACACTGAAGCTTTCTTT.

The chain uses TRBV19 and TRBJ1-5; no clear D. Trimming left V 7 bases short and J 4 bases short, with 14 bases between. CDR3 length: 14 amino acids. Per germline, CDR1 LNHDA and CDR2 SQIVND (reference sequence). This CDR3 reads CASKDGIQNQPQHF. The CDR3, as DNA: TGTGCCAGTAAAGACGGGATCCAGAATCAGCCCCAGCATTTT.

The table lists this clonotype with a few counts. The V gene is TRBV6-1, the J gene TRBJ2-5, with unresolved D. Germline CDR1 is MNHNS and CDR2 is SASEGT. The CDR3 has 13 residues. V was shortened by 6 bases and J by 9 bases, with 17 bases between the two germline ends. The CDR3 here is CASSLSDAMAQYF. The CDR3 DNA reads TGTGCCAGCAGCTTGTCCGACGCGATGGCCCAGTACTTC.

V usage is TRBV6-1 and J usage is TRBJ1-3; D not resolved. The CDR3 spans 15 residues. Between the trimmed V and J ends, which lost 4 bases and 0 bases, there was a span of 10 bases. Germline V gene sequence: CDR1 MNHNS, CDR2 SASEGT. DNA for the CDR3: TGTGCCAGCAGTGCTGAACAGCCCTCTGGAAACACCATATATTTT. This encodes CASSAEQPSGNTIYF.

The chain combines TRBV5-1 with TRBJ2-4; 9 bases are shared with TRBD1. This CDR3 contains 17 residues. After removal of 2 bases from V and 1 base from J, the junction contained 7 bases not matched to a gene. Germline V gene sequence: CDR1 SGHRS, CDR2 YFSETQ. The CDR3 spells CASSFWGQGTAKNIQYF. CDR3 sequence (DNA): TGCGCCAGCAGCTTTTGGGGACAGGGTACGGCCAAAAACATTCAGTACTTC.

This clonotype was detected many times. This chain uses TRBV2 with TRBJ2-7; tentative D call: TRBD2 (5 bases). Germline V gene lookup returns CDR1 SNHLY and CDR2 FYNNEI. The CDR3 runs 11 residues. Trimming shortened V by 8 bases and J by 6 bases, and 11 bases separated the two germline ends. CDR3 in amino acids: CASQVSAEQYF. DNA of the CDR3: TGTGCCAGCCAGGTTAGCGCCGAGCAGTACTTC.

This clonotype was picked up many times. The rearrangement uses TRBV24-1 and TRBJ1-5; D uncertain. The V end lost 3 bases, the J end lost 1 base, and 9 bases lay between the germline ends. The length of the CDR3 is 15 residues. Germline assignment: CDR1 KGHDR and CDR2 SFDVKD. CDR3 protein: CATSDPTASNQPQHF. The CDR3 nucleotides are TGTGCCACCAGTGATCCGACGGCAAGCAATCAGCCCCAGCATTTT.

The chain has TRBV19 and TRBJ2-6; the D is unclear. CDR3 length: 18 residues. Germline V CDR1 and CDR2: LNHDA, SQIVND (reference sequence). The ends were cut back, 5 bases at V and 0 bases at J, with 17 bases in the middle. The CDR3 region has the DNA TGTGCCAGTAGTTCCCCCCGTACAGCGCACTCTGGGGCCAACGTCCTGACTTTC. This sequence encodes CASSSPRTAHSGANVLTF.

The J gene is TRBJ1-4, the V gene TRBV18; D not certain. CDR3 length: 14 residues. Trimming took off 3 bases at V and 4 bases at J, with 9 bases between the two ends. CDR1 is KGHSH and CDR2 is LQKENI in the germline V gene. CDR3 in DNA: TGTGCCAGCTCACCTCAGGCCCTTAATGAAAAACTGTTTTTT. Amino acids: CASSPQALNEKLFF.

There are a few counts of this clonotype. V and J are TRBV5-5 and TRBJ1-1; the D is unclear. Germline CDR1 reads SGHKS; CDR2 reads YYEKEE (reference sequence). CDR3 length equals 14 residues. Trimming stripped 4 bases from V and 3 bases from J, with 13 bases between. The CDR3 nucleotides read TGTGCCAGCAGCCCGCCCCCCCGGGACACTGAAGCTTTCTTT. Protein product: CASSPPPRDTEAFF.

V is TRBV5-1 and J is TRBJ1-1; TRBD1 is a possible D gene (6 bases). Trimming cost V 0 bases and J 1 base, with 13 bases left between them. CDR1 and CDR2 (germline): SGHRS, YFSETQ. The CDR3 is 16 amino acids. The CDR3 coding sequence is TGCGCCAGCAGCTTGGGTAACAGGGTCCAGAACACTGAAGCTTTCTTT. Protein sequence: CASSLGNRVQNTEAFF.

The chain employs TRBV5-1 and TRBJ2-3; no definite D call. The V gene lost 8 bases and the J gene lost 0 bases, with 13 bases spanning the gap. The CDR3 sequence is 14 residues long. The germline CDR1 and CDR2 sequences are SGHRS and YFSETQ. CDR3 coding DNA: TGCGCCAGTGGGCAGGCCCCTAGCACAGATACGCAGTATTTT. Protein product: CASGQAPSTDTQYF.

This clonotype was recorded once. A read error may be the cause here, since a much bigger clone is one base away. The chain joins TRBV24-1 to TRBJ2-7; the D is unclear. Germline values: CDR1 KGHDR, CDR2 SFDVKD. The CDR3 loop spans 12 amino acids. CDR3 sequence (DNA): TGTGCCACCGGTGATTTGCATTACGAGCAGTACTTC. This encodes CATGDLHYEQYF.

In this sample, this clonotype turned up many times. The rearrangement uses TRBV28 and TRBJ1-2, with D hard to call. V was clipped by 5 bases and J by 6 bases, with 7 bases between them. The CDR3 runs 11 residues. CDR1 is MDHEN, CDR2 SYDVKM, per germline. The CDR3 nucleotides read TGTGCCAGCAGTCTTATCAATGGCTACACCTTC. The encoded protein is CASSLINGYTF.

This clonotype was seen a handful of times. The V call is TRBV2, the J call TRBJ2-1; D perhaps matches TRBD2 (5 bases). This CDR3 is built from 15 residues. Trimming stripped 4 bases from V and 3 bases from J, with 13 bases between. The germline gives CDR1 SNHLY, CDR2 FYNNEI. CDR3 loop: CASSGRQTHYNEQFF. In nucleotides, the CDR3 is TGTGCCAGCAGTGGGAGGCAGACTCACTACAATGAGCAGTTCTTC.

This clonotype appeared a few times. The chain combines TRBV9 with TRBJ2-3; D is undetermined. V was cut by 4 bases and J by 0 bases, with 6 bases left in between. The CDR3 totals 13 residues. Germline V CDR1 and CDR2: SGDLS, YYNGEE. The CDR3 DNA follows: TGTGCCAGCAGCACATTCAGCACAGATACGCAGTATTTT. This codes for CASSTFSTDTQYF.

This clonotype has at least ten counts. The V gene is TRBV28, the J gene TRBJ2-3; D is ambiguous. With 1 base removed from V and 0 bases from J, the gap between germline ends came to 8 bases. The CDR3 contains 15 residues. Germline V gene data show CDR1 as MDHEN and CDR2 as SYDVKM. CDR3 in amino acids: CASSLSSLSTDTQYF. For the CDR3, the DNA is TGTGCCAGCAGTTTATCGTCACTCAGCACAGATACGCAGTATTTT.

The rearrangement joins TRBV2 to TRBJ2-3; no clear D. Germline V gene sequence: CDR1 SNHLY, CDR2 FYNNEI. Between the trimmed V and J ends, which lost 5 bases and 2 bases, there was a span of 11 bases. The CDR3 has 14 residues. Here the CDR3 DNA reads TGTGCCAGCAGTTTAGGGCCAAACACAGATACGCAGTATTTT. It encodes CASSLGPNTDTQYF. Supplemented by reference TRBV2 and TRBJ2-3, the full variable domain reads EPEVTQTPSHQVTQMGQEVILRCVPISNHLYFYWYRQILGQKVEFLVSFYNNEISEKSEIFDDQFSVERPDGSNFTLKIRSTKLEDSAMYFCASSLGPNTDTQYFGPGTRLTVL.

The gene calls are TRBV7-9 and TRBJ1-1; no reliable D call. The germline V gene encodes CDR1 SEHNR and CDR2 FQNEAQ (reference sequence). V shed 3 bases and J shed 1 base, with 6 bases lying between them. The CDR3 contains 13 residues. The CDR3 sequence: CASSLQSNTEAFF. The CDR3 DNA sequence: TGTGCCAGCAGCTTGCAGTCGAACACTGAAGCTTTCTTT.

The chain joins TRBV5-1 to TRBJ2-1, with a tentative D call TRBD2 (5 bases). Germline V lookup: CDR1 SGHRS, CDR2 YFSETQ. The CDR3 sequence is 15 residues long. Between the trimmed V and J ends, which lost 1 base and 4 bases, there was a span of 12 bases. CDR3 region: CASSLSSEGYNEQFF. CDR3 DNA: TGCGCCAGCAGCTTGAGTAGCGAAGGATACAATGAGCAGTTCTTC.

The J gene is TRBJ2-1, the V gene TRBV9; D tentatively fits TRBD1 or TRBD2 (5 bases each). Germline CDR1 is SGDLS and CDR2 is YYNGEE. This CDR3 spans 15 amino acids. Trimming removed 2 bases at V and 1 base at J, with 10 bases between. The CDR3 bases are TGTGCCAGCAGCGTTGGGGGAGAGTCCTACAATGAGCAGTTCTTC. Translated, it gives CASSVGGESYNEQFF.

The chain uses TRBV6-1 and TRBJ2-7, with 8 bases identical to TRBD1. After removal of 2 bases from V and 6 bases from J, the junction contained 15 bases not matched to a gene. CDR1 is MNHNS and CDR2 is SASEGT in the germline V gene. The length of the CDR3 is 17 residues. This chain's CDR3 is CASSEFLGRGLKGEQYF. CDR3 sequence (DNA): TGTGCCAGCAGTGAATTCCTCGGCAGGGGGCTTAAGGGCGAGCAGTACTTC.

In its sample, this clonotype was seen once. The chain couples TRBV28 to TRBJ2-3; D may match TRBD1 or TRBD2 (6 bases each). This CDR3 comprises 14 residues. Germline V gene sequence: CDR1 MDHEN, CDR2 SYDVKM. Trimming removed 3 bases at V and 4 bases at J, with 11 bases between. The CDR3 DNA reads as TGTGCCAGCAGTTTTCAGGGGAGGTCAGATACGCAGTATTTT. It translates to CASSFQGRSDTQYF.

This clonotype has a count of ten or more. The V and J genes are TRBV20-1 and TRBJ2-5; TRBD1 matches at 7 bases. V dropped 6 bases and J dropped 1; count of bases not matched to a gene: 5. Germline lookup yields CDR1 DFQATT and CDR2 SNEGSKA (reference sequence). CDR3 length equals 13 residues. This chain's CDR3 is CSAGPGGQETQYF. For the CDR3, the DNA is TGCAGTGCGGGCCCAGGGGGCCAAGAGACCCAGTACTTC.